These T cell receptor beta chains were read from a single sample in a study of sequential checkpoint blockade in melanoma. The table came from immunoSEQ multiplex PCR; TCRdb's copy has only in-frame clones and leaves some out. The table shows fewer than 20,000 clones, with 60% to 75% occurring only once. This specimen consisted of tumor tissue (inferred from file names), obtained from a patient given nivolumab and ipilimumab in sequence. Receptors were obtained from a human donor with melanoma. Each CDR3 is given with its conserved first and last residue. A D gene is named only where the DNA matches it firmly. Clone size is shown for a subset of rows, as once, few, many or a class of expanded clone.

clone_size | d_call | j_call | v_call | cdr3_nt | cdr3_aa
. | . | TRBJ1-1 | TRBV28 | TGTGCCAGCAGCCTCCAAGCCCAGGGGCGCGGCACTGAAGCTTTCTTT | CASSLQAQGRGTEAFF
. | TRBD2 | TRBJ2-1 | TRBV6-7 | TGTGCCACCGTACAAGCGGGAGTCGGCAACAATGAGCAGTTCTTC | CATVQAGVGNNEQFF
. | . | TRBJ2-6 | TRBV18 | TGTGCCAGCTCACCGTATCGGGGCGGGGCTGGGGCCAACGTCCTGACTTTC | CASSPYRGGAGANVLTF
. | . | TRBJ2-3 | TRBV29-1 | TGCAGCGTTGCCGGGACGAGCTCCGATACGCAGTATTTT | CSVAGTSSDTQYF
few | TRBD2 | TRBJ2-1 | TRBV14 | TGTGCCAGCAGCAAGGGACTAGCCCCCTACAATGAGCAGTTCTTC | CASSKGLAPYNEQFF
. | . | TRBJ2-1 | TRBV19 | TGTGCCAGTAGTATCATCGCTGGGGCCCTGGTTAAGGAGCAGTTCTTC | CASSIIAGALVKEQFF
. | . | TRBJ2-1 | TRBV28 | TGTGCCAGCACCCTTTGGGGGTTCGGGGTGACCTACAATGAGCAGTTCTTC | CASTLWGFGVTYNEQFF
. | TRBD1 | TRBJ1-4 | TRBV11-1 | TGTGCCAGCAGCATCTCGGACAGGTCGAATGAAAAACTGTTTTTT | CASSISDRSNEKLFF
. | . | TRBJ2-3 | TRBV7-4 | TGTGCCAGCCAGGGGTATAGCACAGATACGCAGTATTTT | CASQGYSTDTQYF
. | TRBD2 | TRBJ2-3 | TRBV30 | TGTGCCTGGAGTGTCGGGTTAGCGGGGGTGTCGGATACGCAGTATTTT | CAWSVGLAGVSDTQYF
once | . | TRBJ2-7 | TRBV4-1 | TGCGCCAGCAGCCAAGATGAGAACAGAGCAGAGCAGTACTTC | CASSQDENRAEQYF
. | . | TRBJ2-3 | TRBV10-2 | TGCGCCAGCAGTGAGGGGGGGTATACAGATACGCAGTATTTT | CASSEGGYTDTQYF